The T cell receptor beta chain under discussion was sequenced for a study of blood T cell repertoires in COVID-19. Produced via immunoSEQ multiplex PCR; TCRdb's table is partial and in-frame only. The data show more than 75,000 clones, 75% to 90% seen once. This CDR3 has 15 residues. After removal of 7 bases from V and 4 bases from J, the junction contained 11 bases not matched to a gene. CDR1 is GTSNPN and CDR2 is SVGIG in the germline V gene (reference sequence). Sequenced input: peripheral blood. This clonotype was sampled from a woman aged 80 or over with active or convalescent COVID-19. The genes are TRBV30 and TRBJ2-3, with 10 bases aligning to TRBD1. The CDR3 DNA reads TGTGCCTCCTCGCCGGGACAGGGGTCGGCAGATACGCAGTATTTT. Its protein product is CASSPGQGSADTQYF.